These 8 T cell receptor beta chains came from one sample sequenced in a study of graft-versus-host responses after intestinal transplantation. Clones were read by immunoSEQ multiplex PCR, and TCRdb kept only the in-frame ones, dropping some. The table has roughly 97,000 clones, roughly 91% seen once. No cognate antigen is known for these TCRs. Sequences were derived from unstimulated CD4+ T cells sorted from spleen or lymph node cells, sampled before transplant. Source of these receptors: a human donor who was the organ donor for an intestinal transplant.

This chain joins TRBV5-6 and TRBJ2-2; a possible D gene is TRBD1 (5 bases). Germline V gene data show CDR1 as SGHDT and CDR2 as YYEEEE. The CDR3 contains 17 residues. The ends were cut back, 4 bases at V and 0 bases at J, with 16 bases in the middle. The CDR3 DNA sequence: TGTGCCAGCAGCCACCTCGTGGGGCAGGCGAACACCGGGGAGCTGTTTTTT. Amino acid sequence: CASSHLVGQANTGELFF.

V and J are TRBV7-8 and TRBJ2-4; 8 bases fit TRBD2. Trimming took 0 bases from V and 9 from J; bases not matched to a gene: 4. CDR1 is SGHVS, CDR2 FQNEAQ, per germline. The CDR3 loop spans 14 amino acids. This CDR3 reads CASSLAGLGVIQYF. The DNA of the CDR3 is TGTGCCAGCAGCTTAGCGGGACTAGGAGTCATTCAGTACTTC.

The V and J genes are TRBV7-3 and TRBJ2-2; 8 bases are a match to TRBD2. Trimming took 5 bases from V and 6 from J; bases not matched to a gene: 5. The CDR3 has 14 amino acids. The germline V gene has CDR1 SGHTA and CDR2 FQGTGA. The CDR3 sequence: CASSPGLVSGELFF. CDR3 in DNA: TGTGCCAGCAGCCCGGGACTAGTTTCCGGGGAGCTGTTTTTT.

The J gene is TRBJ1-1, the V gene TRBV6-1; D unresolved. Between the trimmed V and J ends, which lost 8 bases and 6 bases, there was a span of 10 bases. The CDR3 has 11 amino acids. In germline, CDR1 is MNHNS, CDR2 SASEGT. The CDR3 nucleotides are TGTGCCAGCCCGGCGGGGTCTGAAGCTTTCTTT. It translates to CASPAGSEAFF.

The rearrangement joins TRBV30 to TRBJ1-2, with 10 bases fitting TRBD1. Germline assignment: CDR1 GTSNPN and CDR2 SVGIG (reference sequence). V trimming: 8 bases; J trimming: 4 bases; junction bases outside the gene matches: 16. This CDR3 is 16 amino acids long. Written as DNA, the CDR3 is TGTGCCCCGGATCGACAGGGGGCTTACCACCTCTATGGCTACACCTTC. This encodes CAPDRQGAYHLYGYTF.

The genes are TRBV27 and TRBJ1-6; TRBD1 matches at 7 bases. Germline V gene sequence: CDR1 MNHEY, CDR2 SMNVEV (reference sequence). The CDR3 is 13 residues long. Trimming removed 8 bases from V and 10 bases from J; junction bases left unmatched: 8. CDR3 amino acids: CASSDRLPSPLHF. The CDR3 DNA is TGTGCCAGCTCGGACAGGCTCCCGTCACCCCTCCACTTT.

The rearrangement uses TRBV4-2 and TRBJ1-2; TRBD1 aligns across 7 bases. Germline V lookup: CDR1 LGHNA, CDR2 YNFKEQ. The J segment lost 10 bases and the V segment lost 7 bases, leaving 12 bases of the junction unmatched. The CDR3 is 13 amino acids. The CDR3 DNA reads TGTGCCAGCACTCGAAGGGGGCAGGGCCCCTACACCTTC. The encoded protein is CASTRRGQGPYTF.

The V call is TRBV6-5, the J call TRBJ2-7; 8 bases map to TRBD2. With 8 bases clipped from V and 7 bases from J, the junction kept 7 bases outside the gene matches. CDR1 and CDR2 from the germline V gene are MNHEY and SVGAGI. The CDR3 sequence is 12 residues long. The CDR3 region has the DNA TGTGCCAGCCGCCGTGTAGCGGGAGAGCAGTACTTC. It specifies CASRRVAGEQYF.